The 11 T cell receptor beta chains below were found in one sample sequenced in a study of identical twins. TCRdb analysed the 5' RACE reads with MiXCR anew, one entry per CDR3 protein. This sample has 450,000 or so distinct CDR3 sequences, with roughly 26% found just once. These same records also appear under a second study, on T cells expressing NK-cell markers.

The specimen was CD4+ T cells sorted from blood. The source of these receptors is a woman under 30 in good health.

CDR3 nucleotides: TGTGCCAGCAGTTCGAGGATACTCGAGCAGTACTTC. It translates to CASSSRILEQYF. The chain employs TRBV12-3 or TRBV12-4 and TRBJ2-7; unclear D gene. V was trimmed by 4 bases and J by 6 bases, leaving 10 bases between them. This CDR3 is 12 amino acids long.

In its sample, this clonotype was seen a few times. The chain couples TRBV20-1 to TRBJ2-1, with D tentatively TRBD2 (5 bases). The length of the CDR3 is 14 residues. Trimming pared 3 bases from V and 2 bases from J, leaving 11 bases between. CDR1 and CDR2 (germline): DFQATT, SNEGSKA (reference sequence). The chain's CDR3 is CSASFGGPYNEQFF. The CDR3 DNA follows: TGCAGTGCTAGTTTCGGCGGGCCCTACAATGAGCAGTTCTTC.

This clonotype was detected a few times. The J gene is TRBJ2-2, the V gene TRBV5-1; TRBD1 matches at 10 bases. Trimming removed 2 bases from V and 4 bases from J; junction bases left unmatched: 5. Germline values: CDR1 SGHRS, CDR2 YFSETQ. This CDR3 has 16 residues. Written as DNA, the CDR3 is TGCGCCAGCAGCTTTTTGACAGGGGGCAGCACCGGGGAGCTGTTTTTT. This translates into CASSFLTGGSTGELFF.

V and J are TRBV7-2 and TRBJ2-4; no reliable D call. The CDR3 consists of 14 residues. V was trimmed by 4 bases and J by 4 bases, leaving 11 bases between them. Germline lookup yields CDR1 SGHTA and CDR2 FQGNSA. In nucleotides, the CDR3 is TGTGCCAGCAGCTACGTTGGGATGAAAAACATTCAGTACTTC. It is translated as CASSYVGMKNIQYF.

This chain links TRBV20-1 with TRBJ2-5; 9 bases are a match to TRBD2. The V gene's germline CDR1 is DFQATT and CDR2 SNEGSKA (reference sequence). The CDR3 totals 16 residues. V was pared by 2 bases and J by 5 bases, with 12 bases of the junction left unmatched. CDR3 region: CSARKGSSGGSETQYF. The CDR3 DNA reads as TGCAGTGCTAGAAAGGGGTCCAGCGGGGGGTCGGAGACCCAGTACTTC.

V and J are TRBV20-1 and TRBJ1-1; D is uncertain. The CDR3 extends over 12 amino acids. V was pared by 5 bases and J by 1 base, with 8 bases between. Germline V lookup: CDR1 DFQATT, CDR2 SNEGSKA (reference sequence). The CDR3 sequence is CSAVGRNTEAFF. DNA of the CDR3: TGCAGTGCTGTTGGACGGAACACTGAAGCTTTCTTT.

The chain recombines TRBV27 with TRBJ2-7; D ambiguous. CDR1 MNHEY and CDR2 SMNVEV come from the germline V gene (reference sequence). CDR3 size: 15 residues. V was pared by 0 bases and J by 3 bases, with 12 bases between. The CDR3 sequence is CASSLSPYDNYEQYF. The DNA of the CDR3 is TGTGCCAGCAGTTTATCGCCCTACGACAACTACGAGCAGTACTTC.

V is TRBV4-3 and J is TRBJ2-1; 9 nucleotides line up with TRBD2. Germline V gene lookup returns CDR1 LGHNA and CDR2 YSLEER. The CDR3 covers 14 residues. V shed 4 bases and J 7 bases; nucleotides not matched to a gene: 5. The CDR3 nucleotides are TGCGCCAGCAGCCTAATTAGCGGGAGTAATGAGCAGTTCTTC. It is translated as CASSLISGSNEQFF.

The chain uses TRBV28 and TRBJ2-7; no reliable D call. The CDR3 is 12 residues long. V was cut by 4 bases and J by 2 bases, with 6 bases left in between. Germline lookup yields CDR1 MDHEN and CDR2 SYDVKM. The CDR3 sequence is CASSSPAYEQYF. DNA of the CDR3: TGTGCCAGCAGTTCCCCTGCCTACGAGCAGTACTTC.

This clonotype was counted only a few times. V usage is TRBV30 and J usage is TRBJ2-7; D gene unclear. With 1 base removed from V and 6 bases from J, the gap between germline ends came to 10 bases. The V gene's germline CDR1 is GTSNPN and CDR2 SVGIG (reference sequence). The CDR3 covers 12 residues. The CDR3: CAWSGDLAEQYF. In DNA form, the CDR3 reads TGTGCCTGGAGTGGAGACCTCGCCGAGCAGTACTTC.

This chain connects TRBV20-1 to TRBJ1-2; D is ambiguous. The CDR3 has 15 amino acids. CDR1 DFQATT and CDR2 SNEGSKA come from the germline V gene (reference sequence). Between the trimmed V and J ends, which lost 1 base and 7 bases, there was a span of 19 bases. In nucleotides, the CDR3 is TGCAGTGCTAGAGGGTCGGCCTCGGCTAAAGGTGGCTACACCTTC. Translating it yields CSARGSASAKGGYTF.